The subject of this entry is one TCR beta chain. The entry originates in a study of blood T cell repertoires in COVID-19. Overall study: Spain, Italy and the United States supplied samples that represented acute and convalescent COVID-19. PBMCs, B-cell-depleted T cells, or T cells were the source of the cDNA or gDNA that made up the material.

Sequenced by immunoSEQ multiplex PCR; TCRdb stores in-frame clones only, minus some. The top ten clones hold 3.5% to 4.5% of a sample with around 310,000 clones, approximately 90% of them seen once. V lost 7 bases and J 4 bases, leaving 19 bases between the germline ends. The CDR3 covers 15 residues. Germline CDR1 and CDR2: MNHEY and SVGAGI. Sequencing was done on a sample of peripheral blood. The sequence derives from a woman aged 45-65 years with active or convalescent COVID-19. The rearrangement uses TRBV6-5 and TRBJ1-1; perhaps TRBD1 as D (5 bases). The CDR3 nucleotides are TGTGCCAGCACCCAGGCGGGGGAAGGAGGCACTGAAGCTTTCTTT. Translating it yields CASTQAGEGGTEAFF.